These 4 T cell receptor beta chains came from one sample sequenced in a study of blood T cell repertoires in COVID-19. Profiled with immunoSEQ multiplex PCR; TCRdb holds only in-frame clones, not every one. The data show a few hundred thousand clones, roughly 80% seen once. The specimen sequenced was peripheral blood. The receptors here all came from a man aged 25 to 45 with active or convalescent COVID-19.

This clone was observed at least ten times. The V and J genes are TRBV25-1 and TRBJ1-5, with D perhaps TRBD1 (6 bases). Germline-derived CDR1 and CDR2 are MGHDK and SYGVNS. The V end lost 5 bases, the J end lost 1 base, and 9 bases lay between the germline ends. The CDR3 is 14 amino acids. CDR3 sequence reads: CASSTTGSNQPQHF. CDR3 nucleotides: TGTGCCAGCAGTACAACAGGGAGCAATCAGCCCCAGCATTTT. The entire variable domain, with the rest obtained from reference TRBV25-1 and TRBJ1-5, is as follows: EADIYQTPRYLVIGTGKKITLECSQTMGHDKMYWYQQDPGMELHLIHYSYGVNSTEKGDLSSESTVSRIRTEHFPLTLESARPSHTSQYLCASSTTGSNQPQHFGDGTRLSIL.

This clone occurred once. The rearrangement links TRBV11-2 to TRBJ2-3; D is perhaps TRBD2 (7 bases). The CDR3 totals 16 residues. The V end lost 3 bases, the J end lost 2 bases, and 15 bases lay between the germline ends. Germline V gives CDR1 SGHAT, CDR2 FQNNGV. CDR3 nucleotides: TGTGCCAGCAGCTTGGTGGGGGGGCTCCTCACAGATACGCAGTATTTT. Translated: CASSLVGGLLTDTQYF.

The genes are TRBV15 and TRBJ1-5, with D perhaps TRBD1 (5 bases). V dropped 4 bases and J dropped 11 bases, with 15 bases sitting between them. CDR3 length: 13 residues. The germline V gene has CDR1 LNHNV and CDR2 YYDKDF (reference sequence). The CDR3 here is CATSTPGGVSQHF. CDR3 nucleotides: TGTGCCACCAGCACCCCCGGGGGGGTATCCCAGCATTTT.

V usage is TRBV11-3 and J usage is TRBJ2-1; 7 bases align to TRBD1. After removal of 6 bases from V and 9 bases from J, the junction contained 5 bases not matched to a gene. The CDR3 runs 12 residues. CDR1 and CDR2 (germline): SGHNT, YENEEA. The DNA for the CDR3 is TGTGCCAGCAGTTCACAGGGGACTGAGCAGTTCTTC. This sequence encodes CASSSQGTEQFF.